Given below is one T cell receptor beta chain in context. This record comes from a study of blood T cell repertoires in COVID-19. Trimming removed 2 bases from V and 2 bases from J, with 14 bases in between. The germline V gene encodes CDR1 SGHVS and CDR2 FQNEAQ. The CDR3 has 16 residues. Assay: immunoSEQ multiplex PCR; the TCRdb copy retains only in-frame clones and omits some. The sample lists roughly 170,000 clones; around 88% were seen once. The TCR sequence derives from a woman between 50 and 59 years old in a cohort exposed to, infected with or recovered from COVID-19 (not recorded which). The V call is TRBV7-8, the J call TRBJ2-3; tentatively, D is TRBD1 (5 bases). Sequencing was performed on PBMCs or T cells enriched from blood (not recorded which). Here the CDR3 reads CASSLLPQGNTDTQYF. The CDR3 bases are TGTGCCAGCAGCTTACTCCCCCAGGGTAACACAGATACGCAGTATTTT.